This T cell receptor (beta chain) was found in a study of blood T cells in healthy people across ages. General study points: Higher diversity and more naive CD4+ cells were features of long-lived donors, compared to aged donors. Researchers said unsorted PBMCs prevented a conclusive naive versus antigen-experienced comparison.

V lost 3 bases, J lost 4 bases, and 3 bases stayed unmatched. The CDR3 has 13 amino acids. Per germline, CDR1 GTSNPN and CDR2 SVGIG (reference sequence). Concerning this clonotype: The antigen remains undetermined.

The authors ran a second PCR of 7 to 11 cycles using a sample-barcoded 5' primer and a J-beta primer mix. The template-switch adaptor, which had 12 random nucleotides, put a tag on each cDNA molecule. TCRdb recomputed calls from the 5' RACE reads with MiXCR, one row per CDR3 protein. This table has about 700,000 distinct CDR3 sequences, roughly 32% appearing once. This receptor was taken from a woman older than 75 in good health. V is TRBV30 and J is TRBJ2-7; 10 bases match TRBD1. Sequencing was done on a sample of blood. The CDR3 coding sequence is TGTGCCTGGAGCGGGGACAGGGGATACGAGCAGTACTTC. It encodes CAWSGDRGYEQYF.